This T cell receptor (beta chain) was captured in a study of vaccination and CD4 T cells after COVID-19. Comments on this clonotype: Its antigen is still unknown.

The sample's treatment: roughly 11-day PBMC culture with coronavirus spike peptide pools or control peptides (ViraFEST assay). Broader study findings: Within convalescent individuals, 304 out of 307 vaccine-specific clones proved to be spike mono-reactive.

The CDR3 has 15 residues. Per germline, CDR1 MNHEY and CDR2 SVGAGI. The J segment lost 5 bases and the V segment lost 1 base, leaving 6 bases of the junction unmatched. Cultured CD4+ T cell DNA underwent sequencing with the Oncomine TCR Beta short-read assay. Via MiXCR, TCRdb re-called the PCR reads, giving one row per CDR3 protein. The sample lists approximately 20,000 distinct CDR3 sequences, about 51% seen once, with around 9.6% in the top ten. The J gene is TRBJ2-7, the V gene TRBV6-5; 9 nucleotides line up with TRBD1. This TCR derives from a human donor who had recovered from COVID-19. Sequencing input: CD4+ T cells from blood, cultured in vitro. The CDR3 DNA sequence: TGTGCCAGCAGTTACTTGGGACAGGGTTTTGACGAGCAGTACTTC. Translation gives CASSYLGQGFDEQYF.